A single sample gave rise to the 8 T cell receptor beta chains below, sequenced in a study of prognosis after radiotherapy for stage I lung cancer. Two-round multiplex PCR, the amplification method, yielded TCR beta CDR3 from genomic DNA. Gene-specific primers for each TRBV and TRBJ gene drove first-round PCR. TCRdb processed the multiplex PCR reads anew with MiXCR; each CDR3 protein has one entry. This table has fewer than 30,000 distinct CDR3 sequences, around 30% appearing once. The source was PBMCs, collected before or after stereotactic body radiation therapy (not recorded which). The receptors shown here come from a donor aged 50 or older with non-small cell lung cancer.

Comments on this clonotype: Given a much more abundant clone one base away, this may be a read error. The chain recombines TRBV6-5 with TRBJ1-1, with D uncertain. Per germline, CDR1 MNHEY and CDR2 SVGAGI. CDR3 size: 15 residues. CDR3 nucleotide sequence: TGTGCCAGCAGTTACTCCCCTGGGAGGGCCACTGAAACTTTCTTT. This gives the protein CASSYSPGRATETFF.

This clonotype was seen many times. V gene TRBV10-2 combines with J gene TRBJ1-2, with D hard to call. This CDR3 is built from 13 residues. The germline V and J ends were trimmed by 0 bases and 5 bases, with 7 bases remaining between them. Germline CDR1 reads WSHSY; CDR2 reads SAAADI. DNA for the CDR3: TGCGCCAGCAGTGAGTCAGGGTTTTATGGCTACACCTTC. This codes for CASSESGFYGYTF.

There are many counts of this clonotype. The rearrangement links TRBV5-1 to TRBJ1-4; possibly TRBD1 for D (6 bases). This CDR3 contains 14 residues. Per germline, CDR1 SGHRS and CDR2 YFSETQ. Trimming removed 2 bases at V and 3 bases at J, with 8 bases between. CDR3 amino acids: CASSLQGANEKLFF. The CDR3 coding sequence is TGCGCCAGCAGCTTACAGGGCGCTAATGAAAAACTGTTTTTT. The full variable domain, in which reference TRBV5-1 and TRBJ1-4 provide the parts outside the CDR3, is KAGVTQTPRYLIKTRGQQVTLSCSPISGHRSVSWYQQTPGQGLQFLFEYFSETQRNKGNFPGRFSGRQFSNSRSEMNVSTLELGDSALYLCASSLQGANEKLFFGSGTQLSVL.

This clonotype came up many times. This chain links TRBV5-4 with TRBJ1-1, with D maybe TRBD1 (5 bases). The CDR3 has 14 residues. With 3 bases removed from V and 4 bases from J, the gap between germline ends came to 13 bases. Germline CDR1 reads SGHNT; CDR2 reads YYREEE (reference sequence). The CDR3 loop reads CASSSPGLSTEAFF. The CDR3 region has the DNA TGTGCCAGCAGCTCGCCGGGACTGAGCACTGAAGCTTTCTTT.

This clonotype was seen repeatedly, ten times or more. The V call is TRBV7-6, the J call TRBJ2-7; tentative D call: TRBD1 (6 bases). V was clipped by 0 bases and J by 4 bases, with 16 bases between them. The germline gives CDR1 SGHVS, CDR2 FNYEAQ. The CDR3 contains 16 residues. The CDR3 reads CASSLASGTKSYEQYF. In nucleotides, the CDR3 is TGTGCCAGCAGCTTAGCTTCGGGGACAAAGTCTTACGAGCAGTACTTC.

Many counts were recorded for this clonotype. The J gene is TRBJ1-5, the V gene TRBV12-3 or TRBV12-4; a possible D gene is TRBD1 (5 bases). V was pared by 7 bases and J by 3 bases, with 13 bases between. The CDR3 has 14 residues. CDR3 protein: CASKPGGVNQPQHF. Written as DNA, the CDR3 is TGTGCCAGCAAACCTGGAGGGGTCAATCAGCCCCAGCATTTT.

This clonotype has at least ten counts. CDR3 amino acids: CASREGAGLAGVTSSYNEQFF. As DNA, the CDR3 is TGTGCCAGCAGGGAGGGCGCGGGACTAGCGGGAGTGACCAGCTCCTACAATGAGCAGTTCTTC. The chain joins TRBV6-1 to TRBJ2-1; 14 bases line up with TRBD2. Germline loops: CDR1 MNHNS, CDR2 SASEGT. V lost 6 bases to trimming and J lost 0 bases; unmatched junction nucleotides: 16. The CDR3 runs 21 residues.

This clonotype was counted many times. This chain connects TRBV12-3 or TRBV12-4 to TRBJ2-3; D not certain. The CDR3 consists of 13 residues. V shed 1 base and J shed 10 bases, with 12 bases lying between them. The CDR3: CASSLGRLDPQYF. CDR3 in DNA: TGTGCCAGCAGTTTAGGAAGGTTGGACCCGCAGTATTTT.